The entry below gives a single TCR beta chain sequence along with its context. The antigen is unknown. Recipients were bled about 28 days pretransplant and at posttransplant days 30, 100, 180. The sample is drawn from a study of T cell clonotyping in hematopoietic cell transplantation. The germline V gene has CDR1 MNHEY and CDR2 SMNVEV (reference sequence). Trimming shortened V by 6 bases and J by 7 bases, and 22 bases separated the two germline ends. The CDR3 extends over 16 amino acids. Sequencing was performed with immunoSEQ multiplex PCR; in TCRdb, only in-frame clones are kept and a portion is missing. This table has 9,500 to 12,000 clones, roughly 87% appearing once. Study-level results: Broader posttransplant TCR repertoire diversity was predicted by graft donor and pretransplant recipient Inverse Simpson Index values. Without cell sorting, CD4 versus CD8 contributions remain unresolved. Recipient TCR diversity dropped after transplant; expanded clonotypes rose from day 30 to 180.

V and J are TRBV27 and TRBJ2-1; weak D call: TRBD1 (6 bases). The source was PBMCs, collected 100 days after allogeneic stem cell transplant. This clonotype was obtained from an older female patient who had an allogeneic stem cell transplant from an unrelated donor, so the T cells may come from the graft donor. Some clones in this sample may be carry-over from other donors' samples. In DNA form, the CDR3 reads TGTGCCAGCAGACCCCCCTCGGCAGGGGAGCGGAATGAGCAGTTCTTC. It yields the protein CASRPPSAGERNEQFF.